What follows are 29 T cell receptor beta chains derived from one specimen sequenced in a study of blood T cell repertoires in COVID-19 (dated by TCRdb to the early 2020s). Library prep was done by the immunoSEQ multiplex PCR assay. TCRdb stores this immuneACCESS table with in-frame sequences only. Part of the clones is absent; in the studies checked, under half of the shortfall reflects unresolved V genes, and no reason is known for the rest. Within this sample are about 140,000 clones, with roughly 89% of them counted one time only. The top ten clonotypes cover over 8.5% of the sample. Sequencing was performed on peripheral blood. The receptors come from a woman aged 45-65 years with active or convalescent COVID-19.

The chain employs TRBV6-5 and TRBJ2-2; 8 bases align to TRBD2. CDR3 length equals 16 residues. Germline CDR1 MNHEY, CDR2 SVGAGI. V lost 3 bases and J lost 4; bases outside the gene matches: 7. CDR3 in amino acids: CASSYGGGRTTGELFF. CDR3 nucleotides: TGTGCCAGCAGTTATGGCGGGGGGCGGACCACCGGGGAGCTGTTTTTT.

The chain's CDR3 is CASSYSSASEQYF. In nucleotides, the CDR3 is TGTGCCAGCAGTTACTCTTCCGCGTCAGAGCAGTACTTC. The chain recombines TRBV6-5 with TRBJ2-7; D call uncertain. V lost 0 bases and J 7 bases, leaving 10 bases between the germline ends. CDR1 is MNHEY and CDR2 is SVGAGI in the germline V gene. This CDR3 contains 13 residues.

This rearrangement joins TRBV15 to TRBJ2-4, with TRBD2 matching 8 bases. This CDR3 comprises 15 residues. J lost 0 bases, V lost 6 bases, and 4 bases had no gene match. Per the germline V gene, CDR1 is LNHNV and CDR2 is YYDKDF (reference sequence). The CDR3 here is CATRTGGLAKNIQYF. The DNA for the CDR3 is TGTGCCACCAGGACGGGGGGGCTAGCCAAAAACATTCAGTACTTC.

The sample holds a few counts of this clone. The genes are TRBV25-1 and TRBJ2-7; perhaps TRBD1 as D (6 bases). The V and J ends lost 7 bases and 6 bases respectively, with 16 bases between them. The CDR3 totals 13 residues. Germline loops: CDR1 MGHDK, CDR2 SYGVNS. This CDR3 is CASTYRDISEQYF. The CDR3 nucleotides read TGTGCCAGCACATACCGGGACATCTCCGAGCAGTACTTC.

The V and J genes are TRBV30 and TRBJ2-5, with D possibly being TRBD2 (5 bases). Germline V lookup: CDR1 GTSNPN, CDR2 SVGIG (reference sequence). This CDR3 is built from 13 residues. The V end was cut by 4 bases, the J end by 2 bases, with 11 bases between. The CDR3 spells CAWNWGAQETQYF. DNA of the CDR3: TGTGCCTGGAATTGGGGAGCGCAAGAGACCCAGTACTTC.

V usage is TRBV15 and J usage is TRBJ2-5, with D possibly TRBD1 on 6 matching bases. In germline, CDR1 is LNHNV, CDR2 YYDKDF (reference sequence). Trimming pared 0 bases from V and 2 bases from J, leaving 10 bases between. CDR3 size: 15 residues. CDR3 sequence reads: CATSREQGWQETQYF. CDR3 in DNA: TGTGCCACCAGCAGAGAACAGGGATGGCAAGAGACCCAGTACTTC.

This chain connects TRBV10-3 to TRBJ2-7; perhaps TRBD1 as D (6 bases). This CDR3 comprises 13 residues. Germline V gene lookup returns CDR1 ENHRY and CDR2 SYGVKD. V gave up 8 bases and J gave up 2 bases, with 13 bases separating them. The CDR3 loop reads CAIGVEGAYEQYF. For the CDR3, the DNA is TGTGCCATCGGTGTTGAGGGGGCCTACGAGCAGTACTTC.

A word on this clone: In the same sample, other DNA sequences code for this CDR3. The chain couples TRBV19 to TRBJ2-7; D not resolved. CDR1 is LNHDA and CDR2 is SQIVND in the germline V gene (reference sequence). CDR3 length: 13 residues. With 3 bases removed from V and 2 bases from J, the gap between germline ends came to 8 bases. CDR3 nucleotide sequence: TGTGCCAGTAGTATTGGGCTTGCCTACGAGCAGTACTTC. Protein sequence: CASSIGLAYEQYF. Variable domain in full (rest from reference TRBV19 and TRBJ2-7): DGGITQSPKYLFRKEGQNVTLSCEQNLNHDAMYWYRQDPGQGLRLIYYSQIVNDFQKGDIAEGYSVSREKKESFPLTVTSAQKNPTAFYLCASSIGLAYEQYFGPGTRLTVT.

The gene calls are TRBV14 and TRBJ2-1; D might be TRBD1 (5 bases). The CDR3 runs to 16 residues. Deletions cut 5 bases from V and 0 bases from J, with 14 bases between. Per germline, CDR1 SGHDN and CDR2 FVKESK. The DNA of the CDR3 is TGTGCCAGCAGCGGCAGGGCGTTTATCTCCTACAATGAGCAGTTCTTC. It encodes CASSGRAFISYNEQFF.

V is TRBV9 and J is TRBJ2-5; 8 bases fit TRBD1. After removal of 4 bases from V and 1 base from J, the junction contained 6 bases not matched to a gene. The length of the CDR3 is 15 residues. Germline V CDR1 and CDR2: SGDLS, YYNGEE. The CDR3 coding sequence is TGTGCCAGCAGCCCCCGGACAGGGCCCCAAGAGACCCAGTACTTC. Protein: CASSPRTGPQETQYF.

This chain uses TRBV13 with TRBJ2-2; a weak D match, TRBD1 (5 bases). Germline V gene lookup returns CDR1 PRHDT and CDR2 FYEKMQ (reference sequence). The V end was cut by 0 bases, the J end by 7 bases, with 15 bases between. The CDR3 sequence is 16 residues long. In nucleotides, the CDR3 is TGTGCCAGCAGCTTAGGGGCCCAGGGTACCGGCGGGGAGCTGTTTTTT. Protein: CASSLGAQGTGGELFF.

The chain uses TRBV18 and TRBJ2-2; 9 bases match TRBD1. CDR1 is KGHSH and CDR2 is LQKENI in the germline V gene. The V and J ends lost 3 bases and 5 bases, in that order; junction bases with no gene match: 10. The CDR3 sequence is 17 residues long. For the CDR3, the DNA is TGTGCCAGCTCACCCGATTGGACAGGGGATTATACCGGGGAGCTGTTTTTT. It encodes CASSPDWTGDYTGELFF.

The gene calls are TRBV30 and TRBJ2-5; a possible D gene is TRBD1 (6 bases). Looked up from germline, CDR1 is GTSNPN and CDR2 is SVGIG (reference sequence). Trimming shortened V by 3 bases and J by 4 bases, and 18 bases separated the two germline ends. This CDR3 has 15 residues. The CDR3 reads CAWSWELTGGETQYF. As DNA, the CDR3 is TGTGCCTGGAGCTGGGAATTGACAGGCGGAGAGACCCAGTACTTC.

The chain combines TRBV6-2 or TRBV6-3 with TRBJ2-4, with 9 bases fitting TRBD2. There are 18 residues in the CDR3. Germline V gene lookup returns CDR1 MNHEY and CDR2 SVGEGT. Trimming took 0 bases from V and 0 from J; bases not matched to a gene: 6. The CDR3 DNA reads as TGTGCCAGCAGTTACTCGAGGCCTAGCGGGGTAGCCAAAAACATTCAGTACTTC. Its protein is CASSYSRPSGVAKNIQYF.

V is TRBV9 and J is TRBJ2-7; D not resolved. V gave up 0 bases and J gave up 5 bases, with 12 bases separating them. This CDR3 contains 14 residues. The germline V gene has CDR1 SGDLS and CDR2 YYNGEE. The CDR3 spells CASSVGQEWDEQYF. CDR3 nucleotides: TGTGCCAGCAGCGTAGGGCAGGAATGGGACGAGCAGTACTTC.

This clone was seen more than once but under ten times. CDR3 amino acids: CASSTRQGDEGNQYF. For the CDR3, the DNA is TGTGCCAGCTCAACGCGACAGGGGGACGAGGGGAACCAGTACTTC. The chain is built from TRBV18 and TRBJ2-5, with TRBD1 matching 9 bases. Germline V CDR1 and CDR2: KGHSH, LQKENI. Trimming at V came to 5 bases and at J to 10 bases, leaving 14 bases not matched to a gene. This CDR3 has 15 residues.

CDR3 amino acids: CASSKQGLYGYTF. DNA for the CDR3: TGTGCCAGCAGCAAACAGGGGCTCTATGGCTACACCTTC. The genes are TRBV28 and TRBJ1-2; 7 bases agree with TRBD1. J lost 4 bases, V lost 6 bases, and 5 bases had no gene match. This CDR3 is built from 13 residues. Germline CDR1 and CDR2: MDHEN and SYDVKM.

V gene TRBV18 combines with J gene TRBJ2-3, with a possible D match to TRBD2 (6 bases). Trimming pared 4 bases from V and 5 bases from J, leaving 16 bases between. The CDR3 runs to 15 residues. Germline CDR1 and CDR2: KGHSH and LQKENI. The CDR3 region has the DNA TGTGCCAGCTCACAATCGCCCGCGGGAATAGATACGCAGTATTTT. Residues: CASSQSPAGIDTQYF.

This chain connects TRBV15 to TRBJ2-7; D gene unclear. V lost 0 bases, J lost 1 base, and 10 bases lay in between. The CDR3 consists of 15 residues. Germline V gene data show CDR1 as LNHNV and CDR2 as YYDKDF (reference sequence). In DNA, the CDR3 is TGTGCCACCAGCAGAGATCTGGGCTTATCCTACGAGCAGTACTTC. This encodes CATSRDLGLSYEQYF.

The gene calls are TRBV2 and TRBJ1-3; D is perhaps TRBD1 (6 bases). V gave up 6 bases and J gave up 4 bases, with 13 bases separating them. CDR1 and CDR2 from the germline V gene are SNHLY and FYNNEI. This CDR3 is built from 14 residues. CDR3 in DNA: TGTGCCAGCAGAGACCGGGACATCGGAAACACCATATATTTT. This sequence encodes CASRDRDIGNTIYF.

The chain joins TRBV6-5 to TRBJ2-2; maybe TRBD1 (6 bases). V dropped 7 bases and J dropped 7 bases, with 13 bases sitting between them. The CDR3 runs 13 residues. CDR1 and CDR2 from the germline V gene are MNHEY and SVGAGI. CDR3 nucleotides: TGTGCCAGCACCCGGGACACGAACGGGGAGCTGTTTTTT. Its translation is CASTRDTNGELFF.

The chain recombines TRBV30 with TRBJ1-1, with 8 bases fitting TRBD1. The CDR3 length is 15 residues. In germline, CDR1 is GTSNPN, CDR2 SVGIG (reference sequence). J lost 5 bases, V lost 1 base, and 9 bases had no gene match. Here the CDR3 reads CAWSDGRGRGTEAFF. DNA for the CDR3: TGTGCCTGGAGTGATGGCAGGGGGCGAGGGACTGAAGCTTTCTTT.

The chain uses TRBV19 and TRBJ2-5; possible D gene TRBD1, 6 bases. The CDR3 runs to 14 residues. V was cut by 1 base and J by 3 bases, with 9 bases left in between. CDR1 is LNHDA, CDR2 SQIVND, per germline (reference sequence). Here the CDR3 reads CASSIGAGEETQYF. The CDR3, as DNA: TGTGCCAGTAGTATAGGGGCAGGGGAAGAGACCCAGTACTTC.

The V and J genes are TRBV5-1 and TRBJ2-2; 15 bases line up with TRBD2. CDR3 length: 18 residues. CDR1 is SGHRS, CDR2 YFSETQ, per germline. J gave up 4 bases and V 4 bases, and 8 bases lay outside the gene matches. The CDR3 loop is CASSPGLAGGLSTGELFF. CDR3 coding DNA: TGCGCCAGCAGCCCGGGACTAGCGGGAGGTTTGAGCACCGGGGAGCTGTTTTTT.

The chain combines TRBV6-6 with TRBJ1-1; D is perhaps TRBD1 (5 bases). This CDR3 comprises 15 residues. The V and J ends lost 3 bases and 2 bases respectively, with 13 bases between them. Germline CDR1 MNHNY, CDR2 SVGAGI (reference sequence). CDR3 nucleotides: TGTGCCAGCAGTTATCTCATCACAGGTAACACTGAAGCTTTCTTT. This sequence encodes CASSYLITGNTEAFF.

This clone was seen a handful of times. The rearrangement links TRBV20-1 to TRBJ2-2; TRBD2 is a possible D gene (5 bases). The V end was cut by 3 bases, the J end by 4 bases, with 12 bases between. Germline CDR1 and CDR2: DFQATT and SNEGSKA (reference sequence). The length of the CDR3 is 14 residues. The CDR3 DNA reads TGCAGTGCTAGTGATAGTGGAGGCACCGGGGAGCTGTTTTTT. Protein: CSASDSGGTGELFF.

The chain has TRBV27 and TRBJ2-1; D is perhaps TRBD2 (5 bases). The V end lost 1 base, the J end lost 0 bases, and 7 bases lay between the germline ends. The CDR3 has 15 residues. Germline loops: CDR1 MNHEY, CDR2 SMNVEV (reference sequence). The CDR3 loop is CASSLWAGSYNEQFF. As DNA, the CDR3 is TGTGCCAGCAGTTTATGGGCGGGCTCCTACAATGAGCAGTTCTTC.

The CDR3 sequence: CASSSAGAGTQYF. The CDR3 DNA follows: TGTGCCAGCAGTTCCGCGGGGGCGGGGACCCAGTACTTC. The V call is TRBV6-2 or TRBV6-3, the J call TRBJ2-5, with D possibly being TRBD2 (7 bases). CDR3 length: 13 amino acids. Trimming took off 4 bases at V and 7 bases at J, with 13 bases between the two ends. Germline lookup yields CDR1 MNHEY and CDR2 SVGEGT.

The V gene is TRBV28, the J gene TRBJ2-7; 9 bases align to TRBD1. The CDR3 loop spans 16 amino acids. Germline V lookup: CDR1 MDHEN, CDR2 SYDVKM. J lost 0 bases, V lost 10 bases, and 13 bases had no gene match. CDR3 in amino acids: CAIRGQGSPSSYEQYF. Here the CDR3 DNA reads TGTGCCATCCGCGGACAGGGGTCCCCTTCCTCCTACGAGCAGTACTTC.